The 19 T cell receptor beta chains given below trace back to one sample, sequenced in a study of cytomegalovirus exposure and HLA in healthy donors. Primers included in the PCR were 60 Vbeta and 13 Jbeta primers. Sequenced by immunoSEQ multiplex PCR; TCRdb stores in-frame clones only, minus some. The sample has approximately 42,000 clones, approximately 84% seen once. The sample was PBMCs. These TCRs come from a man aged 50-60 years in good health and CMV-seronegative.

The chain couples TRBV7-9 to TRBJ2-2; D is undetermined. V was pared by 1 base and J by 8 bases, with 14 bases between. This CDR3 has 15 residues. The germline V gene has CDR1 SEHNR and CDR2 FQNEAQ (reference sequence). The CDR3 reads CASSLVLWAVGELFF. For the CDR3, the DNA is TGTGCCAGCAGCTTAGTCCTCTGGGCAGTGGGGGAGCTGTTTTTT.

The chain couples TRBV5-4 to TRBJ2-7; D unresolved. This CDR3 has 13 residues. The ends were cut back, 0 bases at V and 4 bases at J, with 8 bases in the middle. The germline V gene has CDR1 SGHNT and CDR2 YYREEE (reference sequence). The CDR3 loop reads CASSLGSTYEQYF. The CDR3 DNA follows: TGTGCCAGCAGCTTGGGCTCGACATACGAGCAGTACTTC.

The chain employs TRBV18 and TRBJ2-1; TRBD2 matches at 9 bases. This CDR3 spans 16 amino acids. Germline V gene sequence: CDR1 KGHSH, CDR2 LQKENI. With 4 bases clipped from V and 8 bases from J, the junction kept 12 bases outside the gene matches. The CDR3 coding sequence is TGTGCCAGCTCACTCGGTCAAGGCGGGAGGGTCCATGAGCAGTTCTTC. Translation: CASSLGQGGRVHEQFF.

The chain carries TRBV2 and TRBJ2-2; 8 positions match TRBD2. V was pared by 7 bases and J by 2 bases, with 3 bases of the junction left unmatched. The V gene's germline CDR1 is SNHLY and CDR2 FYNNEI. This CDR3 spans 14 amino acids. In DNA, the CDR3 is TGTGCCAGCAAACTAGCGGATAACACCGGGGAGCTGTTTTTT. It translates to CASKLADNTGELFF.

This sequence joins TRBV7-2 and TRBJ2-7; D remains ambiguous. The CDR3 covers 14 residues. With 0 bases removed from V and 0 bases from J, the gap between germline ends came to 6 bases. The germline V gene encodes CDR1 SGHTA and CDR2 FQGNSA. The CDR3 protein is CASSLALSSYEQYF. CDR3 coding DNA: TGTGCCAGCAGCTTAGCACTTAGCTCCTACGAGCAGTACTTC.

The chain carries TRBV7-9 and TRBJ1-4, with D perhaps matching TRBD1 (6 bases). This CDR3 spans 14 amino acids. Germline CDR1 SEHNR, CDR2 FQNEAQ (reference sequence). The ends were cut back, 1 base at V and 7 bases at J, with 10 bases in the middle. The CDR3 DNA follows: TGTGCCAGCAGCTTAGGGACAGTTGGTGAAAAACTGTTTTTT. Its translation: CASSLGTVGEKLFF.

This chain joins TRBV7-9 and TRBJ2-1, with TRBD2 matching 11 bases. This CDR3 contains 16 residues. With 5 bases clipped from V and 12 bases from J, the junction kept 15 bases outside the gene matches. Germline V gene lookup returns CDR1 SEHNR and CDR2 FQNEAQ (reference sequence). The CDR3: CASSRVGTSGELGQFF. CDR3 nucleotide sequence: TGTGCCAGCAGCAGGGTAGGGACTAGCGGAGAGTTGGGGCAGTTCTTC.

In its sample, this clone was seen a few times. The chain uses TRBV9 and TRBJ1-6, with D tentatively TRBD1 (5 bases). The CDR3 is 17 residues long. The V gene lost 0 bases and the J gene lost 7 bases, with 17 bases spanning the gap. Germline CDR1 is SGDLS and CDR2 is YYNGEE. CDR3 protein: CASSVEEQAWMNSPLHF. The CDR3 DNA follows: TGTGCCAGCAGCGTAGAGGAACAGGCATGGATGAATTCACCCCTCCACTTT.

This chain connects TRBV21-1 to TRBJ2-1; TRBD2 is taken as the D call from the table, unchecked against the DNA. TRBV21-1 is annotated as a pseudogene. The CDR3 covers 15 residues. The CDR3 sequence is CASSKSCNLADEQFF. CDR3 coding DNA: TGTGCCAGCAGCAAGTCCTGCAACCTAGCAGACGAGCAGTTCTTC.

This chain connects TRBV18 to TRBJ2-2; possibly TRBD1 for D (6 bases). The V end was cut by 5 bases, the J end by 0 bases, with 7 bases between. The CDR3 has 14 residues. CDR1 is KGHSH, CDR2 LQKENI, per germline. The CDR3, as DNA: TGTGCCAGCTCAGGGACATCGAACACCGGGGAGCTGTTTTTT. Protein: CASSGTSNTGELFF.

The chain couples TRBV14 to TRBJ1-2; the match to TRBD1 covers 7 bases. Unmatched junction bases numbered 14, after V lost 0 bases and J lost 7 bases. This CDR3 region has 17 residues. Germline lookup yields CDR1 SGHDN and CDR2 FVKESK. The CDR3, as DNA: TGTGCCAGCAGCCAAGATCACCCAGGGGGGACGGCTAGTGGCTACACCTTC. It encodes CASSQDHPGGTASGYTF.

The CDR3 coding sequence is TGTGCCAGCAGCGCCCCTGGAGGGAGCGGGGGTACCACAGATACGCAGTATTTT. Amino acid sequence: CASSAPGGSGGTTDTQYF. The chain carries TRBV9 and TRBJ2-3; TRBD2 matches 8 bases. The CDR3 spans 18 residues. CDR1 is SGDLS and CDR2 is YYNGEE in the germline V gene. V was clipped by 3 bases and J by 2 bases; unmatched bases: 14.

The chain joins TRBV7-6 to TRBJ2-5; D perhaps matches TRBD1 (5 bases). CDR1 is SGHVS and CDR2 is FNYEAQ in the germline V gene. The germline V and J ends were trimmed by 5 bases and 4 bases, with 14 bases remaining between them. The CDR3 length is 14 residues. The CDR3 here is CASSPVQVRETQYF. DNA for the CDR3: TGTGCCAGCAGCCCCGTACAGGTCCGAGAGACCCAGTACTTC.

The chain carries TRBV6-5 and TRBJ1-5; no firm D call. Trimming shortened V by 2 bases and J by 7 bases, and 9 bases separated the two germline ends. CDR1 is MNHEY, CDR2 SVGAGI, per germline. The CDR3 has 13 amino acids. The CDR3 nucleotides read TGTGCCAGCAGTTACGGGAGGGAACAGCCCCAGCATTTT. Its translation: CASSYGREQPQHF.

This clone was picked up a small number of times. The V and J genes are TRBV7-2 and TRBJ1-1; tentative D call: TRBD1 (5 bases). The CDR3 contains 14 residues. Per the germline V gene, CDR1 is SGHTA and CDR2 is FQGNSA. Trimming took 7 bases from V and 5 from J, leaving 17 bases between them. As DNA, the CDR3 is TGTGCCAGCACCTTTAATAGGGAGGGGACTGAAGCTTTCTTT. This encodes CASTFNREGTEAFF.

This clone was counted between two and nine times. The rearrangement uses TRBV7-9 and TRBJ2-2; the D gene is possibly TRBD1 (6 bases). The CDR3 is 14 residues long. Germline V gene data show CDR1 as SEHNR and CDR2 as FQNEAQ (reference sequence). Trimming pared 1 base from V and 9 bases from J, leaving 12 bases between. CDR3: CASSLVGHRRELFF. For the CDR3, the DNA is TGTGCCAGCAGCTTAGTGGGACACCGAAGGGAGCTGTTTTTT.

The chain couples TRBV5-4 to TRBJ2-5; 13 nucleotides align to TRBD2. The CDR3 is made up of 16 amino acids. The germline CDR1 and CDR2 sequences are SGHNT and YYREEE (reference sequence). Losses at the gene ends were 4 bases for V and 1 base for J; bases not matched to a gene: 4. The CDR3: CASSATSGGRQETQYF. As DNA, the CDR3 is TGTGCCAGCAGCGCGACTAGCGGGGGGCGCCAAGAGACCCAGTACTTC.

This chain links TRBV5-1 with TRBJ2-7, with D perhaps matching TRBD1 (6 bases). Germline CDR1 SGHRS, CDR2 YFSETQ. V was trimmed by 0 bases and J by 2 bases, leaving 9 bases between them. This CDR3 is 14 amino acids long. CDR3 bases: TGCGCCAGCAGCTTGGCGGGGACACCCTACGAGCAGTACTTC. Its translation is CASSLAGTPYEQYF.

CDR3 sequence reads: CASRTGTRTNEKLFF. CDR3 sequence (DNA): TGTGCCAGCCGGACAGGGACGCGGACTAATGAAAAACTGTTTTTT. The chain is built from TRBV6-6 and TRBJ1-4; the match to TRBD1 covers 8 bases. The J segment lost 2 bases and the V segment lost 8 bases, leaving 7 bases of the junction unmatched. The CDR3 loop spans 15 amino acids. Germline CDR1 and CDR2: MNHNY and SVGAGI (reference sequence).